The next 13 T cell receptor beta chains were all read from a single sample in a study of cytomegalovirus exposure and HLA in healthy donors. Using immunoSEQ multiplex PCR, the repertoire was profiled, and TCRdb retains in-frame clones only, with some absent. The table includes a few hundred thousand clones, 75% to 90% detected once. The sequenced sample consisted of PBMCs. The receptors were sampled from a woman aged 18-35 years in good health and CMV-seronegative.

The sample holds one count of this clone. The chain links TRBV5-6 to TRBJ1-4; tentatively, D is TRBD1 (6 bases). The V end lost 4 bases, the J end lost 5 bases, and 18 bases lay between the germline ends. Germline assignment: CDR1 SGHDT and CDR2 YYEEEE. The CDR3 has 16 amino acids. This CDR3 is CASSVPNREGNEKLFF. DNA of the CDR3: TGTGCCAGCAGCGTCCCCAACAGGGAGGGGAATGAAAAACTGTTTTTT. Full variable domain (rest looked up from reference TRBV5-6 and TRBJ1-4): DAGVTQSPTHLIKTRGQQVTLRCSPKSGHDTVSWYQQALGQGPQFIFQYYEEEERQRGNFPDRFSGHQFPNYSSELNVNALLLGDSALYLCASSVPNREGNEKLFFGSGTQLSVL.

This clone has only a few counts. The CDR3 DNA reads TGCGCCAGCAGTGAGTCGGGCCCCGAGCAGTACTTC. Translating it yields CASSESGPEQYF. The chain joins TRBV10-1 to TRBJ2-7; D uncertain. This CDR3 has 12 residues. The V gene lost 0 bases and the J gene lost 6 bases, with 6 bases spanning the gap. The V gene's germline CDR1 is WNHNN and CDR2 SYGVQD (reference sequence).

About this clone: The same CDR3 is also encoded by other DNA sequences in this sample. V usage is TRBV27 and J usage is TRBJ2-7; 8 bases line up with TRBD1. Unmatched junction bases numbered 6, after V lost 3 bases and J lost 5 bases. The CDR3 covers 14 residues. Germline CDR1 reads MNHEY; CDR2 reads SMNVEV (reference sequence). The CDR3 coding sequence is TGTGCCAGCAGTTTTGGGCAGGGGGCTCACGAGCAGTACTTC. This codes for CASSFGQGAHEQYF.

This chain uses TRBV28 with TRBJ2-3, with 10 bases lining up with TRBD1. V trimming: 6 bases; J trimming: 1 base; junction bases outside the gene matches: 7. The CDR3 contains 16 residues. Germline CDR1 is MDHEN and CDR2 is SYDVKM. The CDR3 protein is CASRLTGGGGTDTQYF. For the CDR3, the DNA is TGTGCCAGCAGGTTGACAGGGGGCGGGGGCACAGATACGCAGTATTTT.

The rearrangement links TRBV14 to TRBJ1-4; D is undetermined. V dropped 4 bases and J dropped 3 bases, with 6 bases sitting between them. This CDR3 spans 13 amino acids. Germline V gene data show CDR1 as SGHDN and CDR2 as FVKESK. The CDR3 is CASSPGSNEKLFF. The DNA of the CDR3 is TGTGCCAGCAGCCCGGGGTCTAATGAAAAACTGTTTTTT.

The genes are TRBV6-1 and TRBJ2-1, with a possible D match to TRBD1 (6 bases). This CDR3 comprises 12 residues. Trimming took 3 bases from V and 11 from J, leaving 11 bases between them. The V gene's germline CDR1 is MNHNS and CDR2 SASEGT. CDR3 DNA: TGTGCCAGCAGTGATGTAGGGGGTAAGCAGTTCTTC. Translation gives CASSDVGGKQFF.

This clone was seen a few times. The genes are TRBV5-1 and TRBJ2-6; no clear D. The V end lost 2 bases, the J end lost 2 bases, and 14 bases lay between the germline ends. CDR1 and CDR2 (germline): SGHRS, YFSETQ. This CDR3 has 17 amino acids. The CDR3, as DNA: TGCGCCAGCAGCTTAGCGACTCCGACCGCTGGGGCCAACGTCCTGACTTTC. Translating gives CASSLATPTAGANVLTF.

CDR3 sequence: CASRAGTGAYEQYF. In DNA form, the CDR3 reads TGCGCCAGCAGAGCCGGGACAGGAGCCTACGAGCAGTACTTC. The chain links TRBV5-1 to TRBJ2-7; TRBD1 matches 8 bases. Germline V gives CDR1 SGHRS, CDR2 YFSETQ. The J segment lost 2 bases and the V segment lost 5 bases, leaving 6 bases of the junction unmatched. CDR3 length equals 14 residues. Variable domain in full (rest from reference TRBV5-1 and TRBJ2-7): KAGVTQTPRYLIKTRGQQVTLSCSPISGHRSVSWYQQTPGQGLQFLFEYFSETQRNKGNFPGRFSGRQFSNSRSEMNVSTLELGDSALYLCASRAGTGAYEQYFGPGTRLTVT.

V usage is TRBV27 and J usage is TRBJ2-7; 11 bases agree with TRBD2. Germline trimming cut 6 bases from V and 7 bases from J; bases unmatched to any gene: 11. Looked up from germline, CDR1 is MNHEY and CDR2 is SMNVEV (reference sequence). The CDR3 totals 15 residues. CDR3 bases: TGTGCCAGCAGCGCGACTCTAGCGGGAGGTGATGAGCAGTACTTC. It encodes CASSATLAGGDEQYF.

The table lists this clone with a count of one. The J gene is TRBJ1-4, the V gene TRBV19, with D possibly matching TRBD1 (6 bases). Between the trimmed V and J ends, which lost 6 bases and 2 bases, there was a span of 13 bases. Germline CDR1 LNHDA, CDR2 SQIVND (reference sequence). The CDR3 has 15 residues. This CDR3 is CASSTPGATNEKLFF. In DNA, the CDR3 is TGTGCCAGTAGCACTCCAGGGGCGACTAATGAAAAACTGTTTTTT.

This clone has only one observation. The rearrangement uses TRBV6-5 and TRBJ1-6; D may be TRBD1 (6 bases). Germline CDR1 is MNHEY and CDR2 is SVGAGI. V dropped 0 bases and J dropped 8 bases, with 11 bases sitting between them. CDR3 length: 15 amino acids. CDR3 sequence: CASSYSSRGDSPLHF. CDR3 nucleotides: TGTGCCAGCAGTTACTCATCCAGGGGCGATTCACCCCTCCACTTT.

The V gene is TRBV28, the J gene TRBJ1-2; 8 nucleotides agree with TRBD1. J was trimmed by 8 bases and V by 2 bases; bases with no gene match: 7. CDR1 is MDHEN, CDR2 SYDVKM, per germline. This CDR3 region has 14 residues. The CDR3 DNA reads as TGTGCCAGCAGTTTAGGGGACAGGTCGAACGGCTACACCTTC. Amino acid sequence: CASSLGDRSNGYTF.

The chain employs TRBV5-1 and TRBJ2-1; D is perhaps TRBD1 (5 bases). Trimming left V 2 bases short and J 3 bases short, with 9 bases between. In germline, CDR1 is SGHRS, CDR2 YFSETQ. This CDR3 has 14 amino acids. In DNA, the CDR3 is TGCGCCAGCAGCTTTGGGGCATACTACAATGAGCAGTTCTTC. Encoded protein: CASSFGAYYNEQFF.